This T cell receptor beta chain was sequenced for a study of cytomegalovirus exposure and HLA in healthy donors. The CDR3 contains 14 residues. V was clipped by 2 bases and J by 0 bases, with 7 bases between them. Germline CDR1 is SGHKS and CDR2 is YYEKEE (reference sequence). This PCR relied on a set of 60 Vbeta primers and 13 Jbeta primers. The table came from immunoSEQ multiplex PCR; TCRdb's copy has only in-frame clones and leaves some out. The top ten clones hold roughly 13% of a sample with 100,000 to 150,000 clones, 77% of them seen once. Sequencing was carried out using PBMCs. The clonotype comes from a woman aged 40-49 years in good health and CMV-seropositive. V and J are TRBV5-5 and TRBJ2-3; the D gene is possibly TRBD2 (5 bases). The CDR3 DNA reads TGTGCCAGCAGCTTATGGGAGAGCACAGATACGCAGTATTTT. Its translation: CASSLWESTDTQYF.